This T cell receptor beta chain was observed in a study of T cell changes during pregnancy in multiple sclerosis. The germline V and J ends were trimmed by 7 bases and 6 bases, with 15 bases remaining between them. The CDR3 spans 13 residues. In germline, CDR1 is MNHNY, CDR2 SVGAGI (reference sequence). Data came from immunoSEQ multiplex PCR; TCRdb stores just in-frame clones and leaves some out. The profile shows roughly 69,000 clones, 91% of them singletons. This clonotype originated in a female donor in good health, enrolled as a control in a pregnancy study. Sequencing was performed on CD4+ T cells from peripheral blood mononuclear cells, taken in the third trimester of pregnancy. V usage is TRBV6-6 and J usage is TRBJ1-1; D not certain. CDR3 loop: CASKSIPVAEAFF. The CDR3 nucleotides read TGTGCCAGCAAATCGATCCCGGTCGCTGAAGCTTTCTTT.